This entry lists 25 T cell receptor beta chains sequenced from one sample in a study of T cells in Graves' hyperthyroidism and ophthalmopathy. Amplification of TCR beta CDR3 regions used RNA as the template. An initial round of RT-PCR targeting the TCR CDR3 relied on the HTBI primer set. TCRdb used MiXCR to reprocess the multiplex PCR reads, holding one entry per CDR3 protein. This sample carries hundreds of thousands of distinct CDR3 sequences, 38% of them seen once, and the ten largest clones take approximately 10%. The specimen sequenced was blood. The source is a man between 18 and 29 years old with Graves' hyperthyroidism.

V gene TRBV11-1 combines with J gene TRBJ1-1, with TRBD1 identical over 8 bases. The CDR3 length is 14 residues. Trimming at V came to 3 bases and at J to 4 bases, leaving 4 bases not matched to a gene. The germline CDR1 and CDR2 sequences are SGHAT and FQDESV (reference sequence). The CDR3 loop reads CASSFGQGLTEAFF. CDR3 bases: TGTGCCAGCAGCTTCGGACAGGGCCTCACTGAAGCTTTCTTT.

The chain uses TRBV7-2 and TRBJ2-5; TRBD1 matches 10 bases. The CDR3 is 16 residues long. Germline CDR1 and CDR2: SGHTA and FQGNSA. Unmatched junction bases numbered 11, after V lost 5 bases and J lost 5 bases. The DNA of the CDR3 is TGTGCCAGCAGCCGTTTTCTGACAGGGGGCGGTGAGACCCAGTACTTC. This gives the protein CASSRFLTGGGETQYF.

Concerning this clonotype itself: The junction and the germline gene differ at one end; a read error may be behind it. This rearrangement joins TRBV10-3 to TRBJ2-2; possible D gene TRBD2, 5 bases. Looked up from germline, CDR1 is ENHRY and CDR2 is SYGVKD. The CDR3 totals 16 residues. CDR3 DNA sequence: TGTGCCATCAGTGACATCGGGAATACCAACACCGGGGAGCCGTTTTTT. Protein product: CAISDIGNTNTGEPFF.

The CDR3 loop reads CASSYRSGELFF. Here the CDR3 DNA reads TGTGCCAGCAGTTACCGTTCCGGGGAGCTGTTTTTT. This rearrangement joins TRBV6-6 to TRBJ2-2; no clear D gene. From germline, CDR1 is MNHNY and CDR2 SVGAGI (reference sequence). CDR3 length: 12 amino acids. V shed 2 bases and J shed 6 bases, with 4 bases lying between them.

This chain uses TRBV12-3 or TRBV12-4 with TRBJ1-2; D uncertain. Trimming left V 3 bases short and J 2 bases short, with 16 bases between. This CDR3 is built from 16 residues. For the CDR3, the DNA is TGTGCCAGCAGTTTGTCCTATGAAGGGCGGAACTATGGCTACACCTTC. Protein product: CASSLSYEGRNYGYTF.

This clonotype was counted many times. The rearrangement links TRBV15 to TRBJ1-2; D possibly corresponds to TRBD1 (6 bases). The CDR3 is 13 amino acids. Germline assignment: CDR1 LNHNV and CDR2 YYDKDF (reference sequence). Trimming took off 8 bases at V and 8 bases at J, with 18 bases between the two ends. The CDR3 nucleotides read TGTGCCACCTTTCCGGACAGCTCGGGGGGCTACACCTTC. Protein sequence: CATFPDSSGGYTF.

With respect to this clonotype: A much larger clone lies one base from this, so it may be a read error. This sequence joins TRBV7-9 and TRBJ1-3; D remains unclear. Germline V lookup: CDR1 SEHNR, CDR2 FQNEAQ (reference sequence). The CDR3 spans 15 residues. The CDR3 loop is CAGSPSAALRNTIYF. CDR3 DNA sequence: TGTGCCGGCAGCCCCAGTGCGGCCCTGAGGAACACCATATATTTT.

The rearrangement links TRBV7-2 to TRBJ2-7; maybe TRBD1 (7 bases). The germline V gene encodes CDR1 SGHTA and CDR2 FQGNSA. The CDR3 runs to 16 residues. Deletions cut 5 bases from V and 2 bases from J, with 19 bases between. The CDR3 nucleotides are TGTGCCAGCAGCGAGACTGCAGGGGGGCACGCCTACGAGCAGTACTTC. The encoded protein is CASSETAGGHAYEQYF.

For this clonotype: A read error is possible here, since a much larger clone lies one base away. The gene calls are TRBV7-2 and TRBJ2-7; D unclear. This CDR3 is 13 amino acids long. Trimming removed 5 bases at V and 6 bases at J, with 14 bases between. Per the germline V gene, CDR1 is SGHTA and CDR2 is FQGNSA. The CDR3 coding sequence is TGTACCAGCAGCCCGACACGGGCACGCGAGCAGTACTTC. Translating gives CTSSPTRAREQYF.

The genes are TRBV25-1 and TRBJ2-7, with D perhaps TRBD2 (6 bases). Germline V gene sequence: CDR1 MGHDK, CDR2 SYGVNS. V lost 3 bases and J 3 bases, leaving 15 bases between the germline ends. The CDR3 has 15 residues. Here the CDR3 reads CASSEYRRDHYEQYF. The CDR3 DNA reads as TGTGCCAGCAGTGAGTATAGGCGGGACCACTACGAGCAGTACTTC.

The chain couples TRBV2 to TRBJ1-1; TRBD1 might be the D (5 bases). This CDR3 has 14 residues. Germline CDR1 is SNHLY and CDR2 is FYNNEI. The V end was cut by 7 bases, the J end by 1 base, with 13 bases between. CDR3 amino acids: CASTLGRENTEAFF. The CDR3 bases are TGTGCCAGCACCCTTGGCAGGGAGAACACTGAAGCTTTCTTT.

The chain links TRBV10-3 to TRBJ1-6; 8 nucleotides line up with TRBD1. This CDR3 is 15 amino acids long. From germline, CDR1 is ENHRY and CDR2 SYGVKD. Germline trimming cut 2 bases from V and 8 bases from J; bases unmatched to any gene: 5. CDR3 protein: CAISEQTGEDSPLHF. The DNA of the CDR3 is TGTGCCATCAGTGAGCAGACAGGGGAAGATTCACCCCTCCACTTT.

This clonotype was recorded at least ten times. This chain uses TRBV19 with TRBJ1-1, with D hard to call. Germline CDR1 is LNHDA and CDR2 is SQIVND (reference sequence). Trimming took 5 bases from V and 0 from J, leaving 13 bases between them. The CDR3 length is 15 residues. CDR3 in DNA: TGTGCCAGTAGTTTCGACTCTCAAATGAACACTGAAGCTTTCTTT. Amino acids: CASSFDSQMNTEAFF.

The rearrangement uses TRBV2 and TRBJ2-2; the match to TRBD1 covers 10 bases. This CDR3 contains 15 residues. V was clipped by 7 bases and J by 6 bases; unmatched bases: 8. The germline V gene encodes CDR1 SNHLY and CDR2 FYNNEI. CDR3 in DNA: TGTGCCAGCACCCCGGGACAGGGGATGGCCGGGGAGCTGTTTTTT. Translation: CASTPGQGMAGELFF.

On this clonotype: At one boundary the junction diverges from the germline segment, which might be a read error. The chain recombines TRBV7-2 with TRBJ2-7; D could derive from TRBD1 or TRBD2 (5 bases each). In germline, CDR1 is SGHTA, CDR2 FQGNSA. The CDR3 spans 14 residues. The CDR3 reads CAGSLRGPDYEQYF. In nucleotides, the CDR3 is TGTGCCGGCAGCTTAAGGGGACCAGACTACGAGCAGTACTTC. The whole variable domain, remainder taken from reference TRBV7-2 and TRBJ2-7, is GAGVSQSPSNKVTEKGKDVELRCDPISGHTALYWYRQSLGQGLEFLIYFQGNSAPDKSGLPSDRFSAERTGGSVSTLTIQRTQQEDSAVYLCAGSLRGPDYEQYFGPGTRLTVT.

This clonotype was seen more than once but under ten times. The chain joins TRBV11-2 to TRBJ2-5, with 9 bases identical to TRBD2. The CDR3 covers 16 residues. From germline, CDR1 is SGHAT and CDR2 FQNNGV. J lost 1 base, V lost 2 bases, and 5 bases had no gene match. The CDR3, as DNA: TGTGCCAGCAGCTTATTTCCAGCGGGGGGCCAAGAGACCCAGTACTTC. This encodes CASSLFPAGGQETQYF. Supplemented by reference TRBV11-2 and TRBJ2-5, the full variable domain reads EAGVAQSPRYKIIEKRQSVAFWCNPISGHATLYWYQQILGQGPKLLIQFQNNGVVDDSQLPKDRFSAERLKGVDSTLKIQPAKLEDSAVYLCASSLFPAGGQETQYFGPGTRLLVL.

This clonotype was counted at least ten times. The chain combines TRBV10-2 with TRBJ1-1; D is ambiguous. CDR1 WSHSY and CDR2 SAAADI come from the germline V gene. The ends were cut back, 6 bases at V and 8 bases at J, with 10 bases in the middle. The CDR3 consists of 11 residues. The CDR3 loop reads CASRDGREAFF. The CDR3 nucleotides are TGCGCCAGCAGGGATGGGAGGGAAGCTTTCTTT.

The chain employs TRBV7-8 and TRBJ2-5; no clear D. Trimming took off 4 bases at V and 4 bases at J, with 22 bases between the two ends. Germline V gene data show CDR1 as SGHVS and CDR2 as FQNEAQ. CDR3 length: 17 residues. As DNA, the CDR3 is TGTGCCAGCAGCTCCCTTGGGTTCGGGTCGTCAGCAGAGACCCAGTACTTC. Translated: CASSSLGFGSSAETQYF.

This sequence joins TRBV19 and TRBJ1-2; tentatively, D is TRBD1 (5 bases). Germline assignment: CDR1 LNHDA and CDR2 SQIVND (reference sequence). This CDR3 is 15 amino acids long. Trimming left V 1 base short and J 4 bases short, with 13 bases between. The CDR3 region is CASSIGNQGLYGYTF. The CDR3 DNA sequence: TGTGCCAGTAGTATAGGGAATCAGGGTCTCTATGGCTACACCTTC.

There are many counts of this clonotype. V gene TRBV15 combines with J gene TRBJ2-7, with 11 bases aligning to TRBD2. The CDR3 totals 16 residues. V gave up 3 bases and J gave up 4 bases; unmatched junction bases: 8. CDR1 and CDR2 (germline): LNHNV, YYDKDF (reference sequence). The CDR3 coding sequence is TGTGCCACCAGCAGTACGACTAGCGGGAACCGTTACGAGCAGTACTTC. It is translated as CATSSTTSGNRYEQYF.

Turning to this clonotype: A much larger clone differs by one base, so this may be a read error. The rearrangement joins TRBV9 to TRBJ2-2, with D perhaps matching TRBD2 (6 bases). The CDR3 has 14 residues. The germline V gene encodes CDR1 SGDLS and CDR2 YYNGEE. The CDR3 is CAGSVAANTGELFF. CDR3 sequence (DNA): TGTGCCGGCAGCGTAGCGGCGAACACCGGGGAGCTGTTTTTT.

This clonotype was counted at least ten times. This chain uses TRBV29-1 with TRBJ1-1; 9 bases match TRBD1. The CDR3 is 14 residues long. CDR1 is SQVTM, CDR2 ANQGSEA, per germline. V lost 5 bases and J lost 0; bases outside the gene matches: 4. The CDR3, as DNA: TGCAGCGTTAAACAGGGGGCTATGAACACTGAAGCTTTCTTT. This codes for CSVKQGAMNTEAFF.

This clonotype appeared a few times. This sequence joins TRBV19 and TRBJ2-6, with D possibly TRBD2 on 6 matching bases. Germline-derived CDR1 and CDR2 are LNHDA and SQIVND (reference sequence). V lost 9 bases, J lost 4 bases, and 16 bases lay in between. This CDR3 is 15 amino acids long. CDR3 coding DNA: TGTGCCAGCGGAGGGCGGTCTTCCGGGGCCAACGTCCTGACTTTC. This gives the protein CASGGRSSGANVLTF.

This clonotype was detected many times. The chain has TRBV9 and TRBJ1-6; 7 positions match TRBD1. Germline-derived CDR1 and CDR2 are SGDLS and YYNGEE. The trim removed 3 bases at V and 7 bases at J, leaving 7 bases unmatched. This CDR3 contains 15 residues. This CDR3 is CASSASSGGNSPLHF. Written as DNA, the CDR3 is TGTGCCAGCAGCGCGAGCTCAGGGGGGAATTCACCCCTCCACTTT.

DNA for the CDR3: TGTGCCAGCAGCCTGACGGGACAGGGGGTCGAGCAGTACTTC. Amino acid sequence: CASSLTGQGVEQYF. V usage is TRBV14 and J usage is TRBJ2-7; 11 bases agree with TRBD1. The J segment lost 6 bases and the V segment lost 4 bases, leaving 5 bases of the junction unmatched. Germline V gene data show CDR1 as SGHDN and CDR2 as FVKESK. The CDR3 length is 14 residues.